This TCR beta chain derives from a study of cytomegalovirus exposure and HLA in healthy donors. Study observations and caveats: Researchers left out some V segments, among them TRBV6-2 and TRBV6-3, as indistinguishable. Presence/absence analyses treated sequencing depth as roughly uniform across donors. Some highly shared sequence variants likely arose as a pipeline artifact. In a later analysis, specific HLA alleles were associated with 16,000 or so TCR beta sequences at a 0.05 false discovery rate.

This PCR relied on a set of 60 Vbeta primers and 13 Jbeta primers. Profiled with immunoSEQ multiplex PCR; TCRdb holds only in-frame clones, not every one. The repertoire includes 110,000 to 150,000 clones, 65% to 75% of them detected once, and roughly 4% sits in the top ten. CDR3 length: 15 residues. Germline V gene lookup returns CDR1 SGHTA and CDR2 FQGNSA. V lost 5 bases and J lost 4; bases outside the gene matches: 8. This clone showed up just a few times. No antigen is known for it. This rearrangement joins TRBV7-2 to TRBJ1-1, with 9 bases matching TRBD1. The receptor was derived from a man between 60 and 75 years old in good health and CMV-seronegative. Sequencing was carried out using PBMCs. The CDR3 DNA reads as TGTGCCAGCAGCCAGGGACAGGGATGGGGCACTGAAGCTTTCTTT. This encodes CASSQGQGWGTEAFF.